The clone carrying this T cell receptor beta chain was counted between two and nine times. The antigen is undetermined. This sample was included in a study of post-analysis software for immune sequencing data. Study-level findings and limits: Significantly lower normalized Chao1 diversity was found in patients with multiple sclerosis relative to controls. Comparison of patients with controls showed 4 to 6 TRBV segments more frequent in patients, TRBV5-6, TRBV5-1 and TRBV20-1 among them. Same-batch samples co-clustered strongly by F measure.

The germline V gene has CDR1 DFQATT and CDR2 SNEGSKA (reference sequence). Trimming removed 4 bases from V and 3 bases from J, with 16 bases in between. The length of the CDR3 is 14 residues. Presence of unique molecular identifiers characterized the TCR beta cDNA libraries. Input populations of about 0.9 to 10 million T cells gave rise to roughly 0.5 million cDNA molecules. TCRdb itself ran the PCR reads through MiXCR, one entry per CDR3 protein. The sample gives some 890,000 distinct CDR3 sequences, 53% of which show up once; over 4% is in the top ten. The source is a girl aged 5-17 years with multiple sclerosis. V gene TRBV20-1 combines with J gene TRBJ2-7, with D possibly matching TRBD1 (6 bases). The material sequenced was blood. The CDR3 DNA reads TGCAGTGCTAACCAGGACAGATTACTCTACGAGCAGTACTTC. This codes for CSANQDRLLYEQYF.